The 27 T cell receptor beta chains listed next were all sequenced from one sample in a study of human T cells and chemical hapten exposure. TCRdb itself ran the RACE reads through MiXCR, one entry per CDR3 protein. The profile covers 350,000 to 400,000 distinct CDR3 sequences, with around 6% appearing a single time and under 7% taken by the ten largest. Time point of the sample: patch test 2, 6 weeks after DPC sensitization. Specified treatment: therapeutic diphenylcyclopropenone sensitization with weekly scalp DPC. The sample was whole blood, taken in connection with sensitization to the hapten diphenylcyclopropenone (DPC). The receptor set was obtained from a young woman with alopecia areata. Some clones in this sample may be carry-over from other donors' samples.

This clonotype was seen a few times. CDR3 loop: CATSDFQRSSTDTQYF. The CDR3 nucleotides read TGTGCCACCAGTGATTTCCAGCGGTCTAGCACAGATACGCAGTATTTT. The chain has TRBV24-1 and TRBJ2-3; D possibly corresponds to TRBD2 (5 bases). The CDR3 covers 16 residues. Trimming took 1 base from V and 0 from J, leaving 10 bases between them. Germline V gene sequence: CDR1 KGHDR, CDR2 SFDVKD.

The chain recombines TRBV12-3 or TRBV12-4 with TRBJ2-1; no firm D call. Trimming stripped 3 bases from V and 0 bases from J, with 6 bases between. The CDR3 extends over 14 amino acids. The CDR3 DNA reads as TGTGCCAGCAGTTTGGGGATCTCCTACAATGAGCAGTTCTTC. It yields the protein CASSLGISYNEQFF.

This clonotype was observed a handful of times. This chain connects TRBV9 to TRBJ1-6, with no clear D. Germline values: CDR1 SGDLS, CDR2 YYNGEE. The V end was cut by 3 bases, the J end by 7 bases, with 5 bases between. This CDR3 is built from 12 residues. The CDR3 here is CASSGANSPLHF. As DNA, the CDR3 is TGTGCCAGCAGCGGCGCCAATTCACCCCTCCACTTT.

This clonotype was picked up a small number of times. This chain joins TRBV7-2 and TRBJ1-1; 8 positions agree with TRBD1. Germline CDR1 and CDR2: SGHTA and FQGNSA. The ends lost 2 bases at V and 5 bases at J; junction bases unmatched: 4. The CDR3 extends over 14 amino acids. The CDR3 is CASSLSGQGTEAFF. The CDR3 coding sequence is TGTGCCAGCAGCTTAAGTGGACAGGGTACTGAAGCTTTCTTT.

This clonotype was seen more than once but under ten times. DNA for the CDR3: TGTGCCAGCAGTTCAGGGGGGGGCGGAGATACGCAGTATTTT. Its translation: CASSSGGGGDTQYF. The chain is built from TRBV7-2 and TRBJ2-3; D may match TRBD1 or TRBD2 (7 bases each). CDR1 is SGHTA and CDR2 is FQGNSA in the germline V gene. V lost 6 bases and J 5 bases, leaving 15 bases between the germline ends. The CDR3 is 14 residues long. The full variable domain, in which reference TRBV7-2 and TRBJ2-3 provide the parts outside the CDR3, is GAGVSQSPSNKVTEKGKDVELRCDPISGHTALYWYRQSLGQGLEFLIYFQGNSAPDKSGLPSDRFSAERTGGSVSTLTIQRTQQEDSAVYLCASSSGGGGDTQYFGPGTRLTVL.

This clonotype was seen only a few times. The V gene is TRBV5-4, the J gene TRBJ2-1, with no clear D. The CDR3 runs to 11 residues. V dropped 1 base and J dropped 8 bases, with 4 bases sitting between them. The germline CDR1 and CDR2 sequences are SGHNT and YYREEE (reference sequence). The CDR3, as DNA: TGTGCCAGCAGCTTGAACGATGAGCAGTTCTTC. Its translation: CASSLNDEQFF.

The V and J genes are TRBV7-9 and TRBJ1-1, with TRBD1 identical over 8 bases. Trimming took 2 bases from V and 0 from J; bases not matched to a gene: 8. Germline V gene sequence: CDR1 SEHNR, CDR2 FQNEAQ (reference sequence). The CDR3 is 17 amino acids. The CDR3 spells CASSLQGAPKMNTEAFF. The DNA for the CDR3 is TGTGCCAGCAGCTTACAGGGGGCGCCGAAGATGAACACTGAAGCTTTCTTT.

The V call is TRBV7-9, the J call TRBJ2-3; TRBD2 aligns across 11 bases. The trim removed 2 bases at V and 4 bases at J, leaving 11 bases unmatched. The CDR3 loop spans 18 amino acids. Per germline, CDR1 SEHNR and CDR2 FQNEAQ (reference sequence). CDR3 residues: CASSLPSGGMLSADTQYF. CDR3 nucleotides: TGTGCCAGCAGCTTACCTAGCGGGGGGATGCTCAGCGCAGATACGCAGTATTTT.

This clonotype was counted ten times or more. The rearrangement joins TRBV5-5 to TRBJ2-3, with D tentatively TRBD1 (6 bases). Germline V CDR1 and CDR2: SGHKS, YYEKEE (reference sequence). The length of the CDR3 is 17 residues. Trimming removed 4 bases from V and 0 bases from J, with 18 bases in between. This CDR3 reads CASSDDRRIYSTDTQYF. The CDR3 coding sequence is TGTGCCAGCAGCGACGACAGGCGTATTTACAGCACAGATACGCAGTATTTT.

This clonotype has just a few counts. The J gene is TRBJ1-1, the V gene TRBV5-1; D call uncertain. V was shortened by 4 bases and J by 0 bases, with 7 bases between the two germline ends. The CDR3 spans 13 residues. Germline V gene sequence: CDR1 SGHRS, CDR2 YFSETQ. Here the CDR3 reads CASSIRLNTEAFF. CDR3 in DNA: TGCGCCAGCAGCATACGGTTGAACACTGAAGCTTTCTTT.

V usage is TRBV7-2 and J usage is TRBJ1-1; possible D gene TRBD1, 6 bases. The V end lost 1 base, the J end lost 4 bases, and 10 bases lay between the germline ends. The CDR3 loop spans 14 amino acids. Per germline, CDR1 SGHTA and CDR2 FQGNSA. The CDR3 nucleotides read TGTGCCAGCAGCTTAGATGGCAGGGGCACTGAAGCTTTCTTT. Translation: CASSLDGRGTEAFF. Supplemented by reference TRBV7-2 and TRBJ1-1, the full variable domain reads GAGVSQSPSNKVTEKGKDVELRCDPISGHTALYWYRQSLGQGLEFLIYFQGNSAPDKSGLPSDRFSAERTGGSVSTLTIQRTQQEDSAVYLCASSLDGRGTEAFFGQGTRLTVV.

This clonotype was recorded a few times. CDR3 DNA: TGTGCCAGCTCACTGGGACAGGCTTACGAGGGGTACTTC. This sequence encodes CASSLGQAYEGYF. The V gene is TRBV18, the J gene TRBJ2-7; 8 bases line up with TRBD1. From germline, CDR1 is KGHSH and CDR2 LQKENI. CDR3 size: 13 residues. The ends lost 4 bases at V and 12 bases at J; junction bases unmatched: 11.

This clonotype came up many times. This chain connects TRBV7-2 to TRBJ1-6; D gene unclear. The CDR3 runs to 12 residues. The germline CDR1 and CDR2 sequences are SGHTA and FQGNSA. Trimming left V 5 bases short and J 4 bases short, with 3 bases between. The CDR3: CASSGYNSPLHF. The CDR3 nucleotides are TGTGCCAGCAGCGGTTATAATTCACCCCTCCACTTT.

The rearrangement uses TRBV5-4 and TRBJ1-2; 10 bases agree with TRBD1. J lost 8 bases, V lost 5 bases, and 12 bases had no gene match. Germline-derived CDR1 and CDR2 are SGHNT and YYREEE (reference sequence). The CDR3 runs to 15 residues. The CDR3 DNA reads as TGTGCCAGCAGAGGGACAGGGGAATATGGTGGGGGCTACACCTTC. Protein product: CASRGTGEYGGGYTF.

This clonotype has more than one count but fewer than ten. The rearrangement links TRBV5-1 to TRBJ1-1, with 10 bases matching TRBD1. With V trimmed by 4 bases and J by 6 bases, 9 bases remained unmatched. The CDR3 totals 15 residues. Germline V gene lookup returns CDR1 SGHRS and CDR2 YFSETQ. The CDR3 is CASSLGQGKFSEAFF. The CDR3 DNA follows: TGCGCCAGCAGCCTGGGACAGGGGAAGTTCTCTGAAGCTTTCTTT.

This clonotype occurred once. Since a much larger clone is just one base distant, this may be a read error. The chain has TRBV4-3 and TRBJ1-2; D is undetermined. Deletions cut 7 bases from V and 0 bases from J, with 15 bases between. The CDR3 runs to 15 residues. CDR1 and CDR2 from the germline V gene are LGHNA and YSLEER. In DNA form, the CDR3 reads TGCGCCAGCAATCTCCCTACACCCTCTAACTATGGCTACACCTTC. Translation: CASNLPTPSNYGYTF.

This clonotype was counted ten times or more. The J gene is TRBJ2-5, the V gene TRBV6-6; the D call may be TRBD1 or TRBD2 (5 bases each). CDR3 length equals 14 residues. V was clipped by 0 bases and J by 5 bases, with 10 bases between them. The germline gives CDR1 MNHNY, CDR2 SVGAGI (reference sequence). The chain's CDR3 is CASSYSDGDETQYF. CDR3 bases: TGTGCCAGCAGTTACTCTGACGGGGACGAGACCCAGTACTTC.

The chain combines TRBV7-2 with TRBJ2-5; TRBD1 matches at 7 bases. The trim removed 5 bases at V and 4 bases at J, leaving 7 bases unmatched. The germline CDR1 and CDR2 sequences are SGHTA and FQGNSA. The CDR3 covers 14 residues. The CDR3 spells CASSRQGGGETQYF. The DNA of the CDR3 is TGTGCCAGCAGCCGACAGGGCGGAGGAGAGACCCAGTACTTC.

The chain couples TRBV28 to TRBJ2-5; 8 bases are a match to TRBD1. Germline V lookup: CDR1 MDHEN, CDR2 SYDVKM. The CDR3 extends over 12 amino acids. After removal of 1 base from V and 13 bases from J, the junction contained 5 bases not matched to a gene. The CDR3 DNA follows: TGTGCCAGCAGTTTATCGGGACAGGTCACGTACTTC. It is translated as CASSLSGQVTYF.

This clonotype was counted many times. The J gene is TRBJ1-5, the V gene TRBV20-1; D is unresolved. Germline V lookup: CDR1 DFQATT, CDR2 SNEGSKA (reference sequence). The V and J ends lost 0 bases and 0 bases respectively, with 9 bases between them. The CDR3 spans 15 residues. As DNA, the CDR3 is TGCAGTGCTAGAGACGGCCGGTATAGCAATCAGCCCCAGCATTTT. It encodes CSARDGRYSNQPQHF.

This clonotype was seen a few times. J is TRBJ2-7 and V is TRBV14, with D possibly TRBD1 on 6 matching bases. CDR1 is SGHDN, CDR2 FVKESK, per germline. CDR3 length equals 15 residues. V was shortened by 5 bases and J by 1 base, with 15 bases between the two germline ends. The CDR3 loop is CASSLSRGKSYEQYF. The CDR3, as DNA: TGTGCCAGCAGCTTATCGAGGGGGAAGTCCTACGAGCAGTACTTC.

This clonotype was seen repeatedly, ten times or more. The chain is built from TRBV29-1 and TRBJ2-5; maybe TRBD2 (7 bases). Germline V gene sequence: CDR1 SQVTM, CDR2 ANQGSEA. The CDR3 length is 12 residues. With 7 bases removed from V and 4 bases from J, the gap between germline ends came to 13 bases. CDR3 in amino acids: CSGVGGAETQYF. The DNA of the CDR3 is TGCAGCGGTGTAGGGGGGGCAGAGACCCAGTACTTC. The whole variable domain, filled in from reference TRBV29-1 and TRBJ2-5, reads SAVISQKPSRDICQRGTSLTIQCQVDSQVTMMFWYRQQPGQSLTLIATANQGSEATYESGFVIDKFPISRPNLTFSTLTVSNMSPEDSSIYLCSGVGGAETQYFGPGTRLLVL.

This chain connects TRBV6-4 to TRBJ2-3, with 10 bases that match TRBD2. Germline V gene data show CDR1 as MRHNA and CDR2 as SNTAGT. This CDR3 is 18 amino acids long. V shed 4 bases, J shed 2 bases, and the junction held 12 bases outside the gene matches. CDR3 nucleotides: TGTGCCAGCAGTGTCGCCCCTAGCGGGGGCCCCTACACAGATACGCAGTATTTT. Amino acids: CASSVAPSGGPYTDTQYF.

The chain joins TRBV27 to TRBJ2-1; D is unclear. Germline V gene lookup returns CDR1 MNHEY and CDR2 SMNVEV (reference sequence). V lost 5 bases to trimming and J lost 12 bases, with 14 bases between them. The CDR3 has 12 amino acids. The CDR3 coding sequence is TGTGCCAGCAGTGATATCACCGTACCGCAGTTCTTC. This codes for CASSDITVPQFF.

As concerns this clonotype: The junction does not match germline at one end; this may be a read error. V is TRBV19 and J is TRBJ2-4, with D possibly TRBD1 on 5 matching bases. The CDR3 covers 13 residues. Germline CDR1 and CDR2: LNHDA and SQIVND (reference sequence). In DNA form, the CDR3 reads TGTGCCAGTAGTGGCCGGCAGGCGGACATTCAGTGCTTC. Residues: CASSGRQADIQCF.

This clonotype was picked up many times. V gene TRBV10-3 combines with J gene TRBJ1-1; 7 nucleotides agree with TRBD1. Germline V gene sequence: CDR1 ENHRY, CDR2 SYGVKD. Trimming cost V 6 bases and J 6 bases; bases outside gene matches: 13. The CDR3 has 15 residues. Here the CDR3 DNA reads TGTGCCATCAGCGCCCTCGACAGGGTATACCCTGAAGCTTTCTTT. Encoded protein: CAISALDRVYPEAFF.

V gene TRBV6-5 combines with J gene TRBJ1-3; no reliable D call. Trimming pared 7 bases from V and 6 bases from J, leaving 13 bases between. The length of the CDR3 is 13 residues. CDR1 and CDR2 from the germline V gene are MNHEY and SVGAGI. The CDR3 coding sequence is TGTGCCAGCACCAAACCGGGGTTAAACACCATATATTTT. This encodes CASTKPGLNTIYF.